This entry lists 16 T cell receptor beta chains sequenced from one sample in a study of shared T cell receptors in the human thymus. Assay used: immunoSEQ multiplex PCR; TCRdb lists only in-frame clones, some missing. Found here are about 540,000 clones, about 84% of them singletons; the top ten hold around 0.013%. Another study also made use of these data, one on human thymus T cells.

The sample consisted of thymocytes. Every receptor here comes from a boy younger than two with a congenital heart defect.

The V and J genes are TRBV19 and TRBJ2-1; D gene uncertain. The V end lost 3 bases, the J end lost 0 bases, and 9 bases lay between the germline ends. The germline V gene encodes CDR1 LNHDA and CDR2 SQIVND (reference sequence). This CDR3 is built from 15 residues. The CDR3 nucleotides are TGTGCCAGTAGTATCGACAAGAGCTCCTACAATGAGCAGTTCTTC. It translates to CASSIDKSSYNEQFF.

This sequence joins TRBV7-6 and TRBJ2-7; 8 bases match TRBD1. This CDR3 is 14 amino acids long. V gave up 5 bases and J gave up 6 bases; unmatched junction bases: 9. Looked up from germline, CDR1 is SGHVS and CDR2 is FNYEAQ. The chain's CDR3 is CASSGQGDVSEQYF. The DNA for the CDR3 is TGTGCCAGCAGCGGACAGGGAGACGTGTCCGAGCAGTACTTC.

The chain couples TRBV4-1 to TRBJ1-1; no reliable D call. The V and J ends lost 0 bases and 2 bases respectively, with 7 bases between them. The CDR3 loop spans 14 amino acids. CDR1 and CDR2 (germline): MGHRA, YSYEKL. In DNA, the CDR3 is TGCGCCAGCAGCCAAGAGCGTTCTAACACTGAAGCTTTCTTT. Its protein is CASSQERSNTEAFF.

The chain combines TRBV5-6 with TRBJ1-1; perhaps TRBD1 as D (5 bases). Trimming took 3 bases from V and 2 from J, leaving 11 bases between them. The CDR3 covers 14 residues. The germline CDR1 and CDR2 sequences are SGHDT and YYEEEE. The CDR3 nucleotides are TGTGCCAGCAGCTCCCAGGGTGGAAACACTGAAGCTTTCTTT. This sequence encodes CASSSQGGNTEAFF. The complete variable domain, with remaining parts taken from reference TRBV5-6 and TRBJ1-1, reads DAGVTQSPTHLIKTRGQQVTLRCSPKSGHDTVSWYQQALGQGPQFIFQYYEEEERQRGNFPDRFSGHQFPNYSSELNVNALLLGDSALYLCASSSQGGNTEAFFGQGTRLTVV.

The chain couples TRBV2 to TRBJ2-7; the match to TRBD1 covers 8 bases. Germline V lookup: CDR1 SNHLY, CDR2 FYNNEI. The CDR3 covers 13 residues. J was trimmed by 3 bases and V by 3 bases; bases with no gene match: 1. For the CDR3, the DNA is TGTGCCAGCAGTGACAGGGGGCTCTACGAGCAGTACTTC. Its protein product is CASSDRGLYEQYF.

The chain carries TRBV19 and TRBJ1-2; TRBD1 aligns across 9 bases. The CDR3 is 15 amino acids. Losses at the gene ends were 4 bases for V and 3 bases for J; bases not matched to a gene: 6. CDR1 is LNHDA and CDR2 is SQIVND in the germline V gene (reference sequence). This chain's CDR3 is CASSTPGQGHYGYTF. CDR3 bases: TGTGCCAGTAGTACCCCGGGACAGGGTCACTATGGCTACACCTTC.

This chain links TRBV5-4 with TRBJ2-2; TRBD2 aligns across 7 bases. The CDR3 spans 15 residues. Trimming took 2 bases from V and 5 from J; bases not matched to a gene: 6. Germline-derived CDR1 and CDR2 are SGHNT and YYREEE (reference sequence). CDR3 sequence: CASSLTGAGTGELFF. In DNA, the CDR3 is TGTGCCAGCAGCTTAACGGGAGCGGGGACCGGGGAGCTGTTTTTT. The whole variable domain, remainder taken from reference TRBV5-4 and TRBJ2-2, is ETGVTQSPTHLIKTRGQQVTLRCSSQSGHNTVSWYQQALGQGPQFIFQYYREEENGRGNFPPRFSGLQFPNYSSELNVNALELDDSALYLCASSLTGAGTGELFFGEGSRLTVL.

The rearrangement joins TRBV4-1 to TRBJ2-7; D might be TRBD1 (6 bases). The CDR3 has 15 residues. V was cut by 1 base and J by 0 bases, with 10 bases left in between. From germline, CDR1 is MGHRA and CDR2 YSYEKL. This CDR3 is CASSQVVRGSYEQYF. The CDR3 DNA is TGCGCCAGCAGCCAAGTGGTCAGGGGCTCCTACGAGCAGTACTTC.

CDR3 DNA sequence: TGCAGCGTTGTGGGGGCCGGGGTCCGCACAGATACGCAGTATTTT. Residues: CSVVGAGVRTDTQYF. The chain combines TRBV29-1 with TRBJ2-3, with D perhaps matching TRBD1 (6 bases). The germline gives CDR1 SQVTM, CDR2 ANQGSEA. Trimming removed 4 bases from V and 1 base from J, with 15 bases in between. There are 15 residues in the CDR3.

V gene TRBV5-8 combines with J gene TRBJ2-5, with D perhaps TRBD1 (6 bases). The DNA end is more similar to TRBJ2-7, so the J call may be wrong. Per germline, CDR1 SGHTS and CDR2 YDEGEE. The CDR3 contains 13 residues. CDR3 loop: CASSSDSPSEQYF. CDR3 in DNA: TGTGCCAGCAGCTCGGACAGCCCCTCCGAGCAGTACTTC.

This clone occurred a few times. The chain links TRBV6-6 to TRBJ2-7, with 8 bases matching TRBD1. The trim removed 6 bases at V and 3 bases at J, leaving 10 bases unmatched. This CDR3 is built from 15 residues. Germline-derived CDR1 and CDR2 are MNHNY and SVGAGI (reference sequence). The CDR3 region is CASSSHQGQVYEQYF. CDR3 bases: TGTGCCAGCAGCTCCCACCAGGGACAGGTCTACGAGCAGTACTTC.

The rearrangement joins TRBV7-2 to TRBJ2-3, with TRBD2 identical over 7 bases. V lost 3 bases and J lost 0; bases outside the gene matches: 6. Germline V gene data show CDR1 as SGHTA and CDR2 as FQGNSA. The CDR3 has 16 amino acids. Written as DNA, the CDR3 is TGTGCCAGCAGCTTCGGCGGGAGTCATAGCACAGATACGCAGTATTTT. Amino acids: CASSFGGSHSTDTQYF.

This chain connects TRBV6-5 to TRBJ2-7; D unresolved. The V end lost 2 bases, the J end lost 0 bases, and 14 bases lay between the germline ends. The CDR3 spans 16 residues. CDR1 is MNHEY, CDR2 SVGAGI, per germline. In DNA form, the CDR3 reads TGTGCCAGCAGTTACGGTCCCAGCGTTTACTCCTACGAGCAGTACTTC. Its translation: CASSYGPSVYSYEQYF.

This chain joins TRBV28 and TRBJ1-3; D is unresolved. The CDR3 contains 18 residues. Between the trimmed V and J ends, which lost 4 bases and 0 bases, there was a span of 19 bases. Germline-derived CDR1 and CDR2 are MDHEN and SYDVKM. The CDR3, as DNA: TGTGCCAGCAGTTCTCTGGACTGGCCTTCCCACTCTGGAAACACCATATATTTT. Protein sequence: CASSSLDWPSHSGNTIYF.

Here the CDR3 DNA reads TGTGCCAGCAATTTACGGGTGGGGGAGCTGTTTTTT. This codes for CASNLRVGELFF. The chain has TRBV9 and TRBJ2-2; D gene ambiguous. Germline loops: CDR1 SGDLS, CDR2 YYNGEE. V lost 6 bases to trimming and J lost 8 bases, with 11 bases between them. This CDR3 has 12 amino acids.

V is TRBV18 and J is TRBJ1-1; TRBD1 matches 7 bases. V dropped 3 bases and J dropped 3; count of bases not matched to a gene: 7. This CDR3 comprises 15 residues. The germline V gene has CDR1 KGHSH and CDR2 LQKENI. The CDR3 bases are TGTGCCAGCTCACCCTCCCGGGACAGCGACACTGAAGCTTTCTTT. It encodes CASSPSRDSDTEAFF.